This T cell receptor beta chain derives from a study of a mutant IDH1 vaccine in newly diagnosed glioma. Study in general: There were eight vaccinations for patients, given in weeks 1, 3, 5, 7, 11, 15, 19 and 23. Radiotherapy alone preceded vaccination by 4-6 weeks; alternatively, vaccination started with temozolomide cycles.

The germline CDR1 and CDR2 sequences are MNHNS and SASEGT. Trimming took 1 base from V and 0 from J, leaving 4 bases between them. The CDR3 is made up of 13 amino acids. Time point reported: week 5, during vaccination. What each vaccine dose contained was 300 ug of mutant IDH1 20-mer peptide, accompanied by topical imiquimod. Concerning this clone: Its cognate antigen is unknown.

Generated by immunoSEQ multiplex PCR, the TCRdb table keeps only in-frame clones and is missing some. The sample lists fewer than 100,000 clones, more than 85% occurring once. The rearrangement uses TRBV6-1 and TRBJ2-7; D gene unclear. Specimen: PBMCs, collected from a glioma patient whose treatment included an IDH1 peptide vaccine. This TCR derives from a woman between 50 and 59 years old with glioma. CDR3 DNA sequence: TGTGCCAGCAGTGAAGGCAACTCCTACGAGCAGTACTTC. Translated, it gives CASSEGNSYEQYF.